This entry lists 19 T cell receptor beta chains sequenced from one sample in a study of blood T cell repertoires in COVID-19. This table comes from immunoSEQ multiplex PCR, and its TCRdb copy is limited to in-frame clones, with some not included. The top ten clones hold approximately 20% of a sample with about 220,000 clones, 84% of them seen once. The sequencing input was peripheral blood. These receptors were collected from a man aged 25 to 40 with active or convalescent COVID-19.

This clone was detected once. The rearrangement joins TRBV12-3 or TRBV12-4 to TRBJ2-2; 8 nucleotides align to TRBD1. CDR3 length: 13 amino acids. Trimming took 6 bases from V and 5 from J; bases not matched to a gene: 2. The CDR3 region is CASRRTGTGELFF. In DNA, the CDR3 is TGTGCCAGCAGGAGGACAGGGACCGGGGAGCTGTTTTTT.

The CDR3 coding sequence is TGCAGTGCTAGAGGGCGGGAAGCTTTCTTT. This codes for CSARGREAFF. The J gene is TRBJ1-1, the V gene TRBV20-1, with D hard to call. V was clipped by 1 base and J by 8 bases, with 5 bases between them. Germline-derived CDR1 and CDR2 are DFQATT and SNEGSKA (reference sequence). This CDR3 comprises 10 residues.

As DNA, the CDR3 is TGTGCCAGCAGTTACGCTAGGGGTCAAGAGACCCAGTACTTC. Protein product: CASSYARGQETQYF. The V gene is TRBV6-5, the J gene TRBJ2-5, with a possible D match to TRBD1 (5 bases). Trimming pared 2 bases from V and 2 bases from J, leaving 9 bases between. The CDR3 length is 14 residues. Germline loops: CDR1 MNHEY, CDR2 SVGAGI.

This clone has a single count. This chain links TRBV7-9 with TRBJ1-2; D not resolved. The CDR3 runs to 15 residues. V was cut by 1 base and J by 0 bases, with 9 bases left in between. CDR1 is SEHNR, CDR2 FQNEAQ, per germline (reference sequence). The CDR3 DNA reads TGTGCCAGCAGCTTAGTGGAGAATACTAACTATGGCTACACCTTC. This encodes CASSLVENTNYGYTF.

The chain recombines TRBV5-1 with TRBJ1-5, with 11 bases matching TRBD1. J gave up 7 bases and V 0 bases, and 6 bases lay outside the gene matches. The length of the CDR3 is 16 residues. Per the germline V gene, CDR1 is SGHRS and CDR2 is YFSETQ. The CDR3: CASSLVGQGAGQPQHF. The CDR3 DNA reads TGCGCCAGCAGCTTGGTCGGACAGGGGGCTGGACAGCCCCAGCATTTT.

This chain connects TRBV6-5 to TRBJ2-7, with D possibly being TRBD2 (7 bases). V was pared by 6 bases and J by 0 bases, with 12 bases between. This CDR3 region has 14 residues. The V gene's germline CDR1 is MNHEY and CDR2 SVGAGI. In nucleotides, the CDR3 is TGTGCCAGCAGGGGGGGCGGGAGCTCCTACGAGCAGTACTTC. It yields the protein CASRGGGSSYEQYF.

This chain uses TRBV7-8 with TRBJ2-5; D possibly corresponds to TRBD1 (6 bases). From germline, CDR1 is SGHVS and CDR2 FQNEAQ. The CDR3 has 14 amino acids. The V end was cut by 6 bases, the J end by 1 base, with 12 bases between. The CDR3 coding sequence is TGTGCCAGCAGTACCGACAGGCCCCAAGAGACCCAGTACTTC. This sequence encodes CASSTDRPQETQYF.

This chain uses TRBV10-3 with TRBJ1-1; D is undetermined. This CDR3 has 14 residues. Germline V gene sequence: CDR1 ENHRY, CDR2 SYGVKD. The germline V and J ends were trimmed by 6 bases and 1 base, with 12 bases remaining between them. The CDR3 DNA reads as TGTGCCATCAGATCAACCACTGAGAACACTGAAGCTTTCTTT. Encoded protein: CAIRSTTENTEAFF.

This clone was seen only once. This chain links TRBV27 with TRBJ2-7, with 11 bases lining up with TRBD2. The V gene's germline CDR1 is MNHEY and CDR2 SMNVEV (reference sequence). This CDR3 contains 16 residues. J lost 7 bases, V lost 5 bases, and 13 bases had no gene match. CDR3 sequence (DNA): TGTGCCAGCAGTACCCCCCTAGCGGGAGGCCGTCGGGAGCAGTACTTC. It encodes CASSTPLAGGRREQYF.

This clone was detected only once. The V gene is TRBV29-1, the J gene TRBJ2-1; D is perhaps TRBD2 (7 bases). The germline V gene has CDR1 SQVTM and CDR2 ANQGSEA. The CDR3 runs to 10 residues. V shed 7 bases and J shed 8 bases, with 9 bases lying between them. CDR3 nucleotides: TGCAGCGGGGGGGGCGATGAGCAGTTCTTC. It translates to CSGGGDEQFF.

V usage is TRBV27 and J usage is TRBJ1-2; 7 nucleotides line up with TRBD1. V lost 4 bases, J lost 2 bases, and 4 bases stayed unmatched. Germline V lookup: CDR1 MNHEY, CDR2 SMNVEV (reference sequence). This CDR3 is 14 amino acids long. The CDR3 bases are TGTGCCAGCAGTTCCCGGGACAGCAACTATGGCTACACCTTC. Its translation is CASSSRDSNYGYTF.

The CDR3 coding sequence is TGTGCCAGCAGCGTAGCTCTACAGAGCTATGGCTACACCTTC. This gives the protein CASSVALQSYGYTF. V usage is TRBV9 and J usage is TRBJ1-2; D unresolved. Germline V gene lookup returns CDR1 SGDLS and CDR2 YYNGEE. The length of the CDR3 is 14 residues. Trimming removed 0 bases from V and 4 bases from J, with 10 bases in between.

This clone was observed once. The V gene is TRBV4-2, the J gene TRBJ1-1, with TRBD1 matching over 9 bases. V shed 5 bases and J 4 bases; nucleotides not matched to a gene: 8. In germline, CDR1 is LGHNA, CDR2 YNFKEQ. CDR3 length equals 15 residues. Here the CDR3 DNA reads TGTGCCAGCAGCGGGTCACAGGGGGCGGGCACTGAAGCTTTCTTT. It encodes CASSGSQGAGTEAFF.

The chain links TRBV5-1 to TRBJ1-5; TRBD1 might be the D (6 bases). Germline CDR1 and CDR2: SGHRS and YFSETQ. The CDR3 length is 15 residues. Trimming stripped 4 bases from V and 6 bases from J, with 17 bases between. CDR3 amino acids: CASSPRAGAGQPQHF. CDR3 coding DNA: TGCGCCAGCAGCCCCCGGGCGGGGGCGGGTCAGCCCCAGCATTTT.

The genes are TRBV5-1 and TRBJ1-4; 7 bases match TRBD1. V lost 0 bases and J lost 4; bases outside the gene matches: 6. The CDR3 extends over 16 amino acids. Germline loops: CDR1 SGHRS, CDR2 YFSETQ. CDR3: CASSLADRAVNEKLFF. As DNA, the CDR3 is TGCGCCAGCAGCTTGGCCGACAGGGCCGTTAATGAAAAACTGTTTTTT.

The chain carries TRBV18 and TRBJ2-1; possibly TRBD2 for D (5 bases). CDR1 and CDR2 from the germline V gene are KGHSH and LQKENI. This CDR3 has 13 amino acids. Deletions cut 1 base from V and 7 bases from J, with 8 bases between. CDR3 region: CASSPLRENEQFF. In DNA form, the CDR3 reads TGTGCCAGCTCACCACTTCGGGAAAATGAGCAGTTCTTC.

J is TRBJ1-3 and V is TRBV6-1; D not resolved. The CDR3 has 14 residues. CDR1 is MNHNS and CDR2 is SASEGT in the germline V gene. Trimming stripped 1 base from V and 4 bases from J, with 8 bases between. The CDR3, as DNA: TGTGCCAGCAGTGAAGGAGGTGAAGGAAACACCATATATTTT. It translates to CASSEGGEGNTIYF.

The chain employs TRBV7-3 and TRBJ2-7; tentatively, D is TRBD2 (5 bases). This CDR3 comprises 17 residues. CDR1 and CDR2 (germline): SGHTA, FQGTGA. Trimming took off 2 bases at V and 3 bases at J, with 20 bases between the two ends. The CDR3 loop is CASSLGRETTHFYEQYF. The DNA for the CDR3 is TGTGCCAGCAGCTTAGGTAGGGAGACTACACATTTCTACGAGCAGTACTTC. Full variable domain (outside the CDR3, taken from reference TRBV7-3 and TRBJ2-7): GAGVSQTPSNKVTEKGKYVELRCDPISGHTALYWYRQSLGQGPEFLIYFQGTGAADDSGLPNDRFFAVRPEGSVSTLKIQRTERGDSAVYLCASSLGRETTHFYEQYFGPGTRLTVT.

The chain links TRBV28 to TRBJ1-1, with TRBD1 matching 7 bases. Losses at the gene ends were 6 bases for V and 2 bases for J; bases not matched to a gene: 9. This CDR3 has 15 amino acids. From germline, CDR1 is MDHEN and CDR2 SYDVKM. CDR3 residues: CASSLPGQINTEAFF. CDR3 sequence (DNA): TGTGCCAGCAGCTTGCCGGGACAGATAAACACTGAAGCTTTCTTT.